This T cell receptor beta chain was sequenced for a study of beta chain features in type 1 diabetes. Broader study findings: Compared to healthy donors, patients appeared to have naive, central memory and Treg TCRB repertoires that were more alike.

The CDR3 sequence is 15 residues long. Trimming cost V 7 bases and J 2 bases, with 15 bases left between them. Germline-derived CDR1 and CDR2 are SNHLY and FYNNEI. About this clone: Antigen: not known.

Expressed TCRB transcripts were sequenced after all isolated RNA was converted to cDNA. Only in-frame clones appear in the TCRdb table, and some are missing; sequencing was by immunoSEQ multiplex PCR. Among roughly 310,000 clones listed, approximately 11% were seen once. This sequence joins TRBV2 and TRBJ2-1; D perhaps matches TRBD1 (6 bases). This sequence was found in a woman aged 30 to 39 in good health. Sequences were obtained from naive CD4+ T cells from blood. The CDR3 DNA sequence: TGTGCCAGCACCCGGCTGGGGGCCACCTACAATGAGCAGTTCTTC. It specifies CASTRLGATYNEQFF.